These 21 T cell receptor beta chains share one sample of origin, sequenced in a study of blood T cell repertoires in COVID-19 (TCRdb year 2020). Library method: the immunoSEQ multiplex PCR assay. TCRdb obtained this table from immuneACCESS and retained in-frame rearrangements with V and J assigned. These tables miss some clones; where compared with another copy, unresolved V genes account for less than half of the shortfall, and the remainder is unexplained. This sample is represented by 250,000 to 400,000 clones; 88% of them were singletons. In total, the top ten clones hold under 2% of the sample. The sequencing input was peripheral blood. The receptors were gathered from a woman in her twenties or thirties with COVID-19, enrolled during active disease.

V gene TRBV5-5 combines with J gene TRBJ2-2; 7 nucleotides match TRBD1. Per the germline V gene, CDR1 is SGHKS and CDR2 is YYEKEE (reference sequence). This CDR3 contains 13 residues. V gave up 7 bases and J gave up 1 base; unmatched junction bases: 1. This chain's CDR3 is CASRTGNTGELFF. The CDR3 coding sequence is TGTGCCAGCCGGACAGGGAACACCGGGGAGCTGTTTTTT.

The chain joins TRBV2 to TRBJ1-2, with D perhaps matching TRBD1 (5 bases). The V end lost 4 bases, the J end lost 3 bases, and 9 bases lay between the germline ends. The CDR3 length is 13 residues. Germline assignment: CDR1 SNHLY and CDR2 FYNNEI. CDR3 sequence (DNA): TGTGCCAGCAGTGCGGGGGAGGACTATGGCTACACCTTC. Protein product: CASSAGEDYGYTF.

V is TRBV18 and J is TRBJ1-4; TRBD1 might be the D (5 bases). Germline CDR1 and CDR2: KGHSH and LQKENI. The CDR3 runs to 17 residues. V lost 3 bases, J lost 5 bases, and 19 bases lay in between. The CDR3 spells CASSPHPIGGRNEKLFF. CDR3 coding DNA: TGTGCCAGCTCACCTCATCCAATCGGGGGGAGGAATGAAAAACTGTTTTTT.

CDR3 protein: CASRDSSNEQYF. In nucleotides, the CDR3 is TGCGCCAGCAGAGACAGTAGCAACGAGCAGTACTTC. The gene calls are TRBV23-1 and TRBJ2-7, with D perhaps TRBD1 (5 bases). TRBV23-1 is an ORF for which the function is uncertain. Trimming removed 6 bases from V and 5 bases from J, with 11 bases in between. The CDR3 spans 12 residues.

The chain uses TRBV5-8 and TRBJ1-2, with D uncertain. CDR1 and CDR2 from the germline V gene are SGHTS and YDEGEE. This CDR3 comprises 10 residues. The V gene lost 3 bases and the J gene lost 11 bases, with 8 bases spanning the gap. In nucleotides, the CDR3 is TGTGCCAGCAGCTCAAGGAGGTACACCTTC. Amino acids: CASSSRRYTF.

The V and J genes are TRBV11-1 and TRBJ1-1; D uncertain. This CDR3 has 15 residues. From germline, CDR1 is SGHAT and CDR2 FQDESV (reference sequence). V was shortened by 6 bases and J by 1 base, with 15 bases between the two germline ends. The CDR3 protein is CASRAYPRSNTEAFF. The CDR3 nucleotides read TGTGCCAGCAGAGCTTATCCACGGTCGAACACTGAAGCTTTCTTT.

DNA of the CDR3: TGTGCCAGCGCGGACCGGGACAGAGTACCCAACATTCAGTACTTC. Protein product: CASADRDRVPNIQYF. V is TRBV14 and J is TRBJ2-4, with TRBD1 matching over 7 bases. CDR1 is SGHDN, CDR2 FVKESK, per germline. V was clipped by 8 bases and J by 7 bases; unmatched bases: 14. The CDR3 covers 15 residues.

This sequence joins TRBV7-8 and TRBJ1-2; D possibly corresponds to TRBD1 (6 bases). Trimming took 6 bases from V and 4 from J, leaving 12 bases between them. CDR3 length: 13 residues. From germline, CDR1 is SGHVS and CDR2 FQNEAQ. CDR3 sequence reads: CASRLDSRYGYTF. The DNA of the CDR3 is TGTGCCAGCAGATTGGACAGTCGCTATGGCTACACCTTC.

This clone was seen only once. CDR3 sequence: CASSLSSGGAKEQYF. In DNA form, the CDR3 reads TGTGCCAGCAGTTTATCGAGCGGGGGGGCGAAAGAGCAGTACTTC. This chain joins TRBV27 and TRBJ2-7; 10 bases agree with TRBD2. The CDR3 covers 15 residues. V trimming: 0 bases; J trimming: 7 bases; junction bases outside the gene matches: 6. The germline V gene has CDR1 MNHEY and CDR2 SMNVEV (reference sequence).

The chain links TRBV2 to TRBJ2-5, with 9 bases identical to TRBD1. Germline-derived CDR1 and CDR2 are SNHLY and FYNNEI. Trimming took 11 bases from V and 3 from J; bases not matched to a gene: 4. The CDR3 is made up of 12 amino acids. The CDR3 here is CASRTGEETQYF. The CDR3 DNA follows: TGTGCCTCCCGGACAGGGGAAGAGACCCAGTACTTC.

The rearrangement joins TRBV5-4 to TRBJ1-1; possible D gene TRBD1, 5 bases. With 0 bases removed from V and 4 bases from J, the gap between germline ends came to 13 bases. The CDR3 extends over 15 amino acids. CDR1 is SGHNT, CDR2 YYREEE, per germline (reference sequence). The CDR3 here is CASSLGGEGATEAFF. DNA of the CDR3: TGTGCCAGCAGCTTGGGGGGGGAAGGGGCCACTGAAGCTTTCTTT.

This chain connects TRBV7-9 to TRBJ2-2, with 8 bases aligning to TRBD1. J lost 4 bases, V lost 6 bases, and 4 bases had no gene match. The CDR3 length is 14 residues. Germline loops: CDR1 SEHNR, CDR2 FQNEAQ (reference sequence). The CDR3 protein is CASRRQGATGELFF. CDR3 in DNA: TGTGCCAGCAGGCGGCAGGGGGCCACCGGGGAGCTGTTTTTT. Using reference TRBV7-9 and TRBJ2-2 for the parts outside the CDR3, the full variable domain is DTGVSQNPRHKITKRGQNVTFRCDPISEHNRLYWYRQTLGQGPEFLTYFQNEAQLEKSRLLSDRFSAERPKGSFSTLEIQRTEQGDSAMYLCASRRQGATGELFFGEGSRLTVL.

J is TRBJ2-3 and V is TRBV7-6; D unclear. Deletions cut 3 bases from V and 5 bases from J, with 6 bases between. There are 12 residues in the CDR3. CDR1 is SGHVS, CDR2 FNYEAQ, per germline. For the CDR3, the DNA is TGTGCCAGCAGCTTTAACTTAGATACGCAGTATTTT. Translating it yields CASSFNLDTQYF.

CDR3 sequence: CASSFLGAAYNEQFF. The DNA for the CDR3 is TGCGCCAGCAGCTTCTTGGGTGCGGCCTACAATGAGCAGTTCTTC. This chain uses TRBV5-1 with TRBJ2-1; D gene unclear. Germline loops: CDR1 SGHRS, CDR2 YFSETQ. Trimming removed 2 bases from V and 2 bases from J, with 11 bases in between. The CDR3 contains 15 residues.

The genes are TRBV5-5 and TRBJ1-1, with a weak D call TRBD1 (5 bases). V was trimmed by 2 bases and J by 4 bases, leaving 12 bases between them. The CDR3 covers 14 residues. The germline gives CDR1 SGHKS, CDR2 YYEKEE (reference sequence). CDR3 residues: CASSLTIGGTEAFF. As DNA, the CDR3 is TGTGCCAGCAGCTTAACCATCGGGGGCACTGAAGCTTTCTTT.

The CDR3, as DNA: TGTGCCAGCAGTAGACAGACCTACAATGAGCAGTTCTTC. Protein product: CASSRQTYNEQFF. The rearrangement uses TRBV6-5 and TRBJ2-1, with D maybe TRBD1 (5 bases). Trimming pared 5 bases from V and 2 bases from J, leaving 7 bases between. Per germline, CDR1 MNHEY and CDR2 SVGAGI. The CDR3 runs 13 residues.

This chain connects TRBV10-3 to TRBJ2-7; D might be TRBD1 (6 bases). Trimming stripped 3 bases from V and 9 bases from J, with 15 bases between. From germline, CDR1 is ENHRY and CDR2 SYGVKD. The CDR3 is 13 amino acids. DNA for the CDR3: TGTGCCATCAGTGATTCCTCCAGGGGAGTGCAGTACGTC. Encoded protein: CAISDSSRGVQYV.

The chain has TRBV19 and TRBJ2-1, with D tentatively TRBD1 (6 bases). CDR3 length equals 13 residues. Per germline, CDR1 LNHDA and CDR2 SQIVND (reference sequence). Between the trimmed V and J ends, which lost 6 bases and 5 bases, there was a span of 11 bases. The CDR3 region is CASSRNRDNEQFF. For the CDR3, the DNA is TGTGCCAGTAGCAGAAACAGGGACAATGAGCAGTTCTTC.

V usage is TRBV24-1 and J usage is TRBJ1-4, with D unclear. CDR1 is KGHDR and CDR2 is SFDVKD in the germline V gene. V lost 3 bases and J lost 3, with 10 bases in between. The CDR3 runs 15 residues. The chain's CDR3 is CATSDGTVSNEKLFF. The CDR3 DNA reads as TGTGCCACCAGTGATGGAACAGTTTCTAATGAAAAACTGTTTTTT.

The chain couples TRBV5-4 to TRBJ2-5; no firm D call. The CDR3 totals 15 residues. Germline V gene data show CDR1 as SGHNT and CDR2 as YYREEE (reference sequence). The V end lost 0 bases, the J end lost 5 bases, and 14 bases lay between the germline ends. The CDR3 spells CASSLDPSSRETQYF. CDR3 coding DNA: TGTGCCAGCAGCTTGGACCCGTCCTCCAGGGAGACCCAGTACTTC.

This clone was observed a single time. The J gene is TRBJ1-6, the V gene TRBV12-5; 7 bases map to TRBD1. CDR1 and CDR2 from the germline V gene are LGHNT and FRNRAP. The CDR3 spans 16 residues. V lost 5 bases, J lost 6 bases, and 10 bases stayed unmatched. CDR3 in amino acids: CASGLPGTDGNSPLHF. In DNA, the CDR3 is TGTGCTAGTGGTCTGCCCGGGACAGATGGTAATTCACCCCTCCACTTT. Filled out from reference TRBV12-5 and TRBJ1-6, the complete variable domain reads DARVTQTPRHKVTEMGQEVTMRCQPILGHNTVFWYRQTMMQGLELLAYFRNRAPLDDSGMPKDRFSAEMPDATLATLKIQPSEPRDSAVYFCASGLPGTDGNSPLHFGNGTRLTVT.